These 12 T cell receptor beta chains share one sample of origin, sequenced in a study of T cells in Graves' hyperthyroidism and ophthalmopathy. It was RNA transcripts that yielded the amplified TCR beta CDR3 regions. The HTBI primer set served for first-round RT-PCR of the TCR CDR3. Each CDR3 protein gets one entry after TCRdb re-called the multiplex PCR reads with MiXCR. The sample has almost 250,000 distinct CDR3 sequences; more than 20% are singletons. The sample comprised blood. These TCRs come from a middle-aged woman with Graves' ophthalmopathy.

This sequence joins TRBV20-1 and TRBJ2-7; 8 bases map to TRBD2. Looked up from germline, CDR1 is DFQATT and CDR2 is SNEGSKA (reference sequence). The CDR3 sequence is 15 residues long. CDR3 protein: CSSTSHSGSSYEQYF. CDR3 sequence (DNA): TGCAGCTCGACCAGCCACAGCGGGAGCTCCTACGAGCAGTACTTC.

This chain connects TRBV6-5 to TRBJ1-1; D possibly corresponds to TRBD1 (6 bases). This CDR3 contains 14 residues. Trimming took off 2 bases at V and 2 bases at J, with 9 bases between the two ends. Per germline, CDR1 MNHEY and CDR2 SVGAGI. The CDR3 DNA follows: TGTGCCAGCAGTTACGCGGACAGTAACACTGAAGCTTTCTTT. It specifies CASSYADSNTEAFF.

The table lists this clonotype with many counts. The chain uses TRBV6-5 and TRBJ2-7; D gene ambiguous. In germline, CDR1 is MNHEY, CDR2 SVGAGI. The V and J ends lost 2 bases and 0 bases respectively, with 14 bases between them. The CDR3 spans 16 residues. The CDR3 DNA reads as TGTGCCAGCAGTTACGGGTACGGATACTTCTCCTACGAGCAGTACTTC. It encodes CASSYGYGYFSYEQYF.

CDR3 residues: CASRLSGGAQETQYF. The DNA for the CDR3 is TGTGCCAGCAGGCTAAGCGGGGGGGCACAAGAGACCCAGTACTTC. J is TRBJ2-5 and V is TRBV6-1, with TRBD2 identical over 10 bases. The CDR3 totals 15 residues. Germline V gene data show CDR1 as MNHNS and CDR2 as SASEGT. Unmatched junction bases numbered 6, after V lost 6 bases and J lost 2 bases.

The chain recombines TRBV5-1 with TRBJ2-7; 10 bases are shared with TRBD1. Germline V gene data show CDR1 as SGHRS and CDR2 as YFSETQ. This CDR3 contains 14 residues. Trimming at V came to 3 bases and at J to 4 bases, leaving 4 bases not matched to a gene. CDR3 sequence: CASSWGQGRYEQYF. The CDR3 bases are TGCGCCAGCAGCTGGGGACAGGGGCGGTACGAGCAGTACTTC.

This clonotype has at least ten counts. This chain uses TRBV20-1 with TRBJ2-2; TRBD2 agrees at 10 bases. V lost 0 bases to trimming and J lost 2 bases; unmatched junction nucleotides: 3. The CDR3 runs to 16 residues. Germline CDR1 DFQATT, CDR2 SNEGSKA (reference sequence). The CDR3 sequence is CSARESGRVNTGELFF. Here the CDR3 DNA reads TGCAGTGCTAGAGAGAGCGGGAGGGTAAACACCGGGGAGCTGTTTTTT.

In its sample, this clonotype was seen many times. The CDR3 spells CASSATGQANYGYTF. The DNA of the CDR3 is TGTGCCAGCAGCGCAACGGGACAGGCAAACTATGGCTACACCTTC. The rearrangement joins TRBV9 to TRBJ1-2; 8 positions match TRBD1. The V and J ends lost 3 bases and 2 bases, in that order; junction bases with no gene match: 6. CDR1 and CDR2 (germline): SGDLS, YYNGEE. The CDR3 is 15 amino acids. Full variable domain (remainder filled in from reference TRBV9 and TRBJ1-2): DSGVTQTPKHLITATGQRVTLRCSPRSGDLSVYWYQQSLDQGLQFLIQYYNGEERAKGNILERFSAQQFPDLHSELNLSSLELGDSALYFCASSATGQANYGYTFGSGTRLTVV.

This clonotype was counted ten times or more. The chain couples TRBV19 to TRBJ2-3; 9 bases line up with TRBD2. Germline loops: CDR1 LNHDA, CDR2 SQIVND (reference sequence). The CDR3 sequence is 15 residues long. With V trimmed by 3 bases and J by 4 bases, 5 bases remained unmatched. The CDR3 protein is CASSISAGGSDTQYF. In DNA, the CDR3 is TGTGCCAGTAGTATCTCAGCGGGAGGATCAGATACGCAGTATTTT.

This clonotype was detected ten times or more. CDR3 sequence reads: CAWSPRTVVRDQPQHF. Written as DNA, the CDR3 is TGTGCCTGGAGTCCCCGGACAGTCGTAAGGGATCAGCCCCAGCATTTT. The rearrangement joins TRBV30 to TRBJ1-5; D is possibly TRBD1 (6 bases). Trimming shortened V by 2 bases and J by 5 bases, and 19 bases separated the two germline ends. The CDR3 extends over 16 amino acids. Germline lookup yields CDR1 GTSNPN and CDR2 SVGIG (reference sequence).

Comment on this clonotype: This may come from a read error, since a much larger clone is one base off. The CDR3 region has the DNA TGTGCCTGGAGCGGCAGGGTCATAACCGGGGAGCTGTTTTTT. Encoded protein: CAWSGRVITGELFF. This chain connects TRBV30 to TRBJ2-2; perhaps TRBD1 as D (5 bases). Germline CDR1 GTSNPN, CDR2 SVGIG (reference sequence). Trimming left V 3 bases short and J 5 bases short, with 13 bases between. The CDR3 is made up of 14 amino acids.

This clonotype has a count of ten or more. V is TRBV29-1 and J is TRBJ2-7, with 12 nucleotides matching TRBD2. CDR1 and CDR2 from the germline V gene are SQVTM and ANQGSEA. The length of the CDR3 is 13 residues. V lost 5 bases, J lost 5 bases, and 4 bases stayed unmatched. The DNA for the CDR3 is TGCAGCGTTCCTAGCGGGAGGGCCGACGAGCAGTACTTC. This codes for CSVPSGRADEQYF.

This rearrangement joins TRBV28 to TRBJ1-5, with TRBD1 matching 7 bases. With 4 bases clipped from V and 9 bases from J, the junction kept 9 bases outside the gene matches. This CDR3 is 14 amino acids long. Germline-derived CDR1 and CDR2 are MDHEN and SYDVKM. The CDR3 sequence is CASSSDDRARPQHF. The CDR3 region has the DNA TGTGCCAGCAGTTCGGACGACAGGGCTCGGCCCCAGCATTTT.